A single sample gave rise to the 18 T cell receptor beta chains below, sequenced in a study of blood T cell repertoires in COVID-19. Some clones are missing from TCRdb's copy, which holds only in-frame ones; the method was immunoSEQ multiplex PCR. The sample has 120,000 to 150,000 clones, 80% seen once. Sequenced sample: peripheral blood. These TCRs come from a man in his sixties with active or convalescent COVID-19.

The chain employs TRBV7-6 and TRBJ1-5; D possibly corresponds to TRBD1 (5 bases). Looked up from germline, CDR1 is SGHVS and CDR2 is FNYEAQ. This CDR3 has 13 residues. V lost 5 bases, J lost 7 bases, and 12 bases lay in between. CDR3 sequence: CASSLGGGQPQHF. CDR3 DNA: TGTGCCAGCAGCCTCGGGGGGGGGCAGCCCCAGCATTTT.

This rearrangement joins TRBV5-1 to TRBJ2-7; tentative D call: TRBD1 (6 bases). The V gene lost 2 bases and the J gene lost 7 bases, with 19 bases spanning the gap. The CDR3 runs 15 residues. Germline V gene sequence: CDR1 SGHRS, CDR2 YFSETQ. Here the CDR3 reads CASSFASGVSGEQYF. CDR3 DNA sequence: TGCGCCAGCAGCTTTGCGTCAGGGGTTTCTGGGGAGCAGTACTTC.

The J gene is TRBJ2-7, the V gene TRBV28, with 8 positions matching TRBD2. V was pared by 4 bases and J by 6 bases, with 11 bases of the junction left unmatched. Germline V lookup: CDR1 MDHEN, CDR2 SYDVKM. This CDR3 has 15 residues. The CDR3 reads CASSWGLGRAGEQYF. The CDR3 DNA sequence: TGTGCCAGCAGTTGGGGGCTCGGGAGGGCCGGCGAGCAGTACTTC. The complete variable domain, with remaining parts taken from reference TRBV28 and TRBJ2-7, reads DVKVTQSSRYLVKRTGEKVFLECVQDMDHENMFWYRQDPGLGLRLIYFSYDVKMKEKGDIPEGYSVSREKKERFSLILESASTNQTSMYLCASSWGLGRAGEQYFGPGTRLTVT.

The chain carries TRBV11-3 and TRBJ2-4; D might be TRBD2 (5 bases). V lost 5 bases and J lost 7, with 15 bases in between. Germline CDR1 is SGHNT and CDR2 is YENEEA. The CDR3 has 14 residues. The CDR3: CASSLAGPGNIQYF. The CDR3 nucleotides read TGTGCCAGCAGCCTCGCTGGGCCGGGGAACATTCAGTACTTC.

The chain links TRBV2 to TRBJ2-5; TRBD1 agrees at 8 bases. The V gene end was trimmed by 4 bases and the J gene end by 4 bases; junction bases not matched to a gene: 5. The germline V gene has CDR1 SNHLY and CDR2 FYNNEI. The CDR3 spans 14 residues. In nucleotides, the CDR3 is TGTGCCAGCAGTGGAAACAGGGGGACAGAGACCCAGTACTTC. Translated: CASSGNRGTETQYF.

This clone was counted a single time. V and J are TRBV5-1 and TRBJ2-2; 15 positions agree with TRBD2. J was trimmed by 3 bases and V by 4 bases; bases with no gene match: 7. In germline, CDR1 is SGHRS, CDR2 YFSETQ. This CDR3 is built from 18 residues. Written as DNA, the CDR3 is TGCGCCAGCAGCACCGGGACTAGCGGGAGGTTTGACACCGGGGAGCTGTTTTTT. Encoded protein: CASSTGTSGRFDTGELFF. Variable domain in full (rest from reference TRBV5-1 and TRBJ2-2): KAGVTQTPRYLIKTRGQQVTLSCSPISGHRSVSWYQQTPGQGLQFLFEYFSETQRNKGNFPGRFSGRQFSNSRSEMNVSTLELGDSALYLCASSTGTSGRFDTGELFFGEGSRLTVL.

This chain links TRBV5-1 with TRBJ2-3; D might be TRBD2 (5 bases). The V end lost 3 bases, the J end lost 0 bases, and 14 bases lay between the germline ends. CDR1 and CDR2 (germline): SGHRS, YFSETQ. The CDR3 runs 16 residues. DNA for the CDR3: TGCGCCAGCAGCTGGGTACCGGGGTCTAGCACAGATACGCAGTATTTT. Translated, it gives CASSWVPGSSTDTQYF.

This chain connects TRBV27 to TRBJ2-1; the D gene is possibly TRBD2 (5 bases). Germline V gene data show CDR1 as MNHEY and CDR2 as SMNVEV (reference sequence). V was cut by 6 bases and J by 6 bases, with 12 bases left in between. The CDR3 covers 13 residues. The CDR3, as DNA: TGTGCCAGCAGACCACTAGTAATCAATGAGCAGTTCTTC. Its protein is CASRPLVINEQFF.

This clone was seen only a few times. The chain uses TRBV2 and TRBJ2-3; 11 nucleotides agree with TRBD2. The V and J ends lost 5 bases and 5 bases, in that order; junction bases with no gene match: 3. The length of the CDR3 is 14 residues. Germline-derived CDR1 and CDR2 are SNHLY and FYNNEI. The CDR3 protein is CASSPGLAVDTQYF. The CDR3 DNA reads TGTGCCAGCAGTCCGGGACTAGCGGTAGATACGCAGTATTTT. The entire variable domain, with the rest obtained from reference TRBV2 and TRBJ2-3, is as follows: EPEVTQTPSHQVTQMGQEVILRCVPISNHLYFYWYRQILGQKVEFLVSFYNNEISEKSEIFDDQFSVERPDGSNFTLKIRSTKLEDSAMYFCASSPGLAVDTQYFGPGTRLTVL.

The chain uses TRBV10-3 and TRBJ2-7; 7 bases agree with TRBD1. CDR1 ENHRY and CDR2 SYGVKD come from the germline V gene. The CDR3 is 13 amino acids. J lost 5 bases, V lost 7 bases, and 8 bases had no gene match. For the CDR3, the DNA is TGTGCCATCACCGGGGCAGGGGGTGACGAGCAGTACTTC. Protein product: CAITGAGGDEQYF.

This rearrangement joins TRBV12-3 or TRBV12-4 to TRBJ1-1; TRBD1 aligns across 8 bases. The CDR3 extends over 13 amino acids. Trimming at V came to 10 bases and at J to 0 bases, leaving 4 bases not matched to a gene. As DNA, the CDR3 is TGTGCCATCGGGACAGGATTGAACACTGAAGCTTTCTTT. Its translation: CAIGTGLNTEAFF.

The chain is built from TRBV19 and TRBJ1-5; 8 bases map to TRBD1. CDR1 is LNHDA and CDR2 is SQIVND in the germline V gene (reference sequence). V lost 6 bases, J lost 4 bases, and 5 bases stayed unmatched. The CDR3 runs 14 residues. Here the CDR3 DNA reads TGTGCCAGTAGCCACGGGACAGGAAATCAGCCCCAGCATTTT. It translates to CASSHGTGNQPQHF.

The chain links TRBV5-3 to TRBJ2-3; 7 nucleotides line up with TRBD2. TRBV5-3 counts as an open reading frame of uncertain function. The CDR3 length is 18 residues. The V gene end was trimmed by 0 bases and the J gene end by 0 bases; junction bases not matched to a gene: 10. CDR3 residues: CARSLEERDRTSTDTQYF. CDR3 nucleotides: TGTGCCAGAAGCTTGGAGGAGCGGGATCGCACTAGCACAGATACGCAGTATTTT.

This rearrangement joins TRBV19 to TRBJ2-4; D might be TRBD1 (6 bases). The CDR3 covers 15 residues. V shed 5 bases and J shed 6 bases, with 17 bases lying between them. Germline V gene lookup returns CDR1 LNHDA and CDR2 SQIVND (reference sequence). CDR3 amino acids: CASSLTTGKGNIQYF. The CDR3 bases are TGTGCCAGTAGTTTGACTACAGGGAAGGGAAACATTCAGTACTTC.

The genes are TRBV4-3 and TRBJ1-1; D perhaps matches TRBD1 (6 bases). This CDR3 is built from 15 residues. V gave up 4 bases and J gave up 5 bases, with 17 bases separating them. Germline V gene sequence: CDR1 LGHNA, CDR2 YSLEER. CDR3 in DNA: TGCGCCAGCAGCCTAACCCCTACAGGGAGAACTGAAGCTTTCTTT. Its translation: CASSLTPTGRTEAFF.

V gene TRBV6-6 combines with J gene TRBJ2-1, with 7 bases identical to TRBD2. With V trimmed by 5 bases and J by 2 bases, 3 bases remained unmatched. The V gene's germline CDR1 is MNHNY and CDR2 SVGAGI (reference sequence). The CDR3 is 14 residues long. DNA of the CDR3: TGTGCCAGCAGTCGGACTAGAACCTACAATGAGCAGTTCTTC. It is translated as CASSRTRTYNEQFF.

The table lists this clone with a count of one. This chain connects TRBV5-8 to TRBJ2-3, with 13 bases fitting TRBD2. The germline gives CDR1 SGHTS, CDR2 YDEGEE. CDR3 length equals 15 residues. V was clipped by 4 bases and J by 7 bases; unmatched bases: 6. Written as DNA, the CDR3 is TGTGCCAGCAGCGACGGGACTAGCGGGAAGAATACGCAGTATTTT. Translating gives CASSDGTSGKNTQYF.

The chain employs TRBV7-2 and TRBJ2-7; TRBD2 matches at 9 bases. This CDR3 has 15 amino acids. V lost 7 bases and J lost 3; bases outside the gene matches: 10. From germline, CDR1 is SGHTA and CDR2 FQGNSA. Written as DNA, the CDR3 is TGTGCCAGCACCCCTTGGGCTAGCGGGGACTACGAGCAGTACTTC. This codes for CASTPWASGDYEQYF.